This T cell receptor beta chain was sequenced during a study of blood T cell repertoires in COVID-19. In the study overall: Acute and convalescent COVID-19 samples came from the United States, Italy and Spain. PBMCs, B-cell-depleted T cells, or T cells were the source of the cDNA or gDNA that made up the material.

In the source study's methods: Amplification from reference gene primers served as the basis for estimated nucleated cell counts. The repertoire was sequenced with immunoSEQ multiplex PCR; TCRdb's copy has only in-frame clones and lacks some. V and J calls and clone size come straight from that table; D and trimming were deduced from the DNA. Of approximately 300,000 clones listed, 80% to 90% are singletons. V shed 5 bases, J shed 5 bases, and the junction held 7 bases outside the gene matches. Germline V CDR1 and CDR2: PRHDT, FYEKMQ (reference sequence). The CDR3 loop spans 15 amino acids. What was sequenced was peripheral blood. J is TRBJ2-2 and V is TRBV13, with 8 bases identical to TRBD1. The receptor was isolated from a young man who had recovered from COVID-19. This CDR3 reads CASSLLWTGTGELFF. The CDR3 nucleotides read TGTGCCAGCAGCCTACTATGGACAGGGACCGGGGAGCTGTTTTTT.